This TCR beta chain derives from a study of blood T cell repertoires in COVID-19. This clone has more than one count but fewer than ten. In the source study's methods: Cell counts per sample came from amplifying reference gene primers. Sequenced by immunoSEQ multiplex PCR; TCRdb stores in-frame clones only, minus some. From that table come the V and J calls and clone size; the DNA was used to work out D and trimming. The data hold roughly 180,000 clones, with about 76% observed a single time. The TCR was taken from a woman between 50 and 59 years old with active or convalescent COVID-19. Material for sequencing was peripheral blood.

The CDR3 loop is CASNQMGPDTQYF. The CDR3 region has the DNA TGCGCCAGCAATCAGATGGGGCCAGATACGCAGTATTTT. V usage is TRBV5-1 and J usage is TRBJ2-3; D is perhaps TRBD1 (5 bases). This CDR3 is 13 amino acids long. CDR1 and CDR2 (germline): SGHRS, YFSETQ. Trimming took off 6 bases at V and 4 bases at J, with 12 bases between the two ends.